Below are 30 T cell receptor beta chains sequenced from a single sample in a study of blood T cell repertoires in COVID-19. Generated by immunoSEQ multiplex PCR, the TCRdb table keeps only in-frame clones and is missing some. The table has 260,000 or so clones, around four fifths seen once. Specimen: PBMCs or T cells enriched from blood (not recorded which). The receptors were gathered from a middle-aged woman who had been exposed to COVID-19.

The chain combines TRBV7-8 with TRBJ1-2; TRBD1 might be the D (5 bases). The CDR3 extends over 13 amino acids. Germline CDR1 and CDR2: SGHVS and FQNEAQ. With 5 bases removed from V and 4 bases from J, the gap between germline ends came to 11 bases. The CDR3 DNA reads TGTGCCAGCAGCCCGACAGAGGTCTATGGCTACACCTTC. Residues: CASSPTEVYGYTF. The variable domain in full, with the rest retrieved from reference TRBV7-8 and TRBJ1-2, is GAGVSQSPRYKVAKRGQDVALRCDPISGHVSLFWYQQALGQGPEFLTYFQNEAQLDKSGLPSDRFFAERPEGSVSTLKIQRTQQEDSAVYLCASSPTEVYGYTFGSGTRLTVV.

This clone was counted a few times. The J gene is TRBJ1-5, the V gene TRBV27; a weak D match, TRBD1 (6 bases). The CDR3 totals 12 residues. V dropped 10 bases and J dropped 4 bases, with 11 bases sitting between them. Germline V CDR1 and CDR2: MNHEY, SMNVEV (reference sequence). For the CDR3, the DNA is TGTGCCACACGGACAGAGAATCAGCCCCAGCATTTT. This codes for CATRTENQPQHF.

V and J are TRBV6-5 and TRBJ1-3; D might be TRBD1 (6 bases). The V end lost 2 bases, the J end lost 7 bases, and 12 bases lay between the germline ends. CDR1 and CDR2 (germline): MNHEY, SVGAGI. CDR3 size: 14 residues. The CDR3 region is CASSYAGAANTIYF. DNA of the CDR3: TGTGCCAGCAGTTACGCGGGGGCAGCGAACACCATATATTTT.

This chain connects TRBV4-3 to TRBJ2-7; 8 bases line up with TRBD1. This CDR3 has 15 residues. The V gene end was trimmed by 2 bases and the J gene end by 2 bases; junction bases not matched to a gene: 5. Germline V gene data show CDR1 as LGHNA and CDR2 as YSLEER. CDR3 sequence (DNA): TGCGCCAGCAGCCAAAGGGACAGGATCCCCTACGAGCAGTACTTC. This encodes CASSQRDRIPYEQYF.

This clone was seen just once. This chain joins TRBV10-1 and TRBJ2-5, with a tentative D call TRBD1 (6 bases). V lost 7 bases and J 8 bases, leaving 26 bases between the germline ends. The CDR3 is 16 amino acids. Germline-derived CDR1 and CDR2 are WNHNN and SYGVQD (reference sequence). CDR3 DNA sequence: TGCGCCAGCATTCTCCCGACGTCGACAGGTGGGGGAACCCAGTACTTC. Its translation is CASILPTSTGGGTQYF.

CDR3 in amino acids: CASSHGTGERNTIYF. The CDR3 DNA reads as TGTGCCAGCAGTCACGGGACAGGGGAACGAAACACCATATATTTT. V usage is TRBV27 and J usage is TRBJ1-3; 10 bases align to TRBD1. The CDR3 totals 15 residues. V shed 5 bases, J shed 5 bases, and the junction held 6 bases outside the gene matches. Germline CDR1 reads MNHEY; CDR2 reads SMNVEV (reference sequence).

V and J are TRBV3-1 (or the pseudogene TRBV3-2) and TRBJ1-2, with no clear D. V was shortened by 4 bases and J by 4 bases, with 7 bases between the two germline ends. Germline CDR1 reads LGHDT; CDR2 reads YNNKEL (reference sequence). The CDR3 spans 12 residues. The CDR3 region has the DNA TGTGCCAGCAGCCGGAACAGCTATGGCTACACCTTC. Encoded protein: CASSRNSYGYTF.

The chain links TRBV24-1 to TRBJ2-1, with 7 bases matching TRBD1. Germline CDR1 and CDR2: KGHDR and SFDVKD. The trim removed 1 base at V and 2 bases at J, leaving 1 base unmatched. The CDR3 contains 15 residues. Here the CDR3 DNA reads TGTGCCACCAGTGATTTCGGGACAGCCTACAATGAGCAGTTCTTC. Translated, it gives CATSDFGTAYNEQFF.

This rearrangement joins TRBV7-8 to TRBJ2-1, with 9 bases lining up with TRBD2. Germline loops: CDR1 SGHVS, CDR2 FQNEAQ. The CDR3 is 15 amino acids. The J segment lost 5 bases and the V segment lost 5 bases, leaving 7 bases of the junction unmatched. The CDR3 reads CASSTERGVNNEQFF. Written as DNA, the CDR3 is TGTGCCAGCAGCACAGAGCGGGGGGTCAACAATGAGCAGTTCTTC.

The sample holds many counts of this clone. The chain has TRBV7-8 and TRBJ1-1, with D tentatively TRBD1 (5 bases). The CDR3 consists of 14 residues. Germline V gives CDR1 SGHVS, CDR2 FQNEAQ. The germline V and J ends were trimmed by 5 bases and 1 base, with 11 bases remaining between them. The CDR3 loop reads CASSRQNPNTEAFF. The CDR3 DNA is TGTGCCAGCAGCCGACAGAACCCGAACACTGAAGCTTTCTTT.

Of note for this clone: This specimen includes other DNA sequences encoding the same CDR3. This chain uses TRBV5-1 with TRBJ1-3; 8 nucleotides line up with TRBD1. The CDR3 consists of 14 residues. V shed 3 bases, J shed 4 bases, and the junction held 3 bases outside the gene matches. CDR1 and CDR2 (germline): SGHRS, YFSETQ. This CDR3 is CASSSGTGGNTIYF. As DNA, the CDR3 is TGCGCCAGCAGCTCCGGGACAGGAGGAAACACCATATATTTT. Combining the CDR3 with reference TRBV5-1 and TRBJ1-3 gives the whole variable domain KAGVTQTPRYLIKTRGQQVTLSCSPISGHRSVSWYQQTPGQGLQFLFEYFSETQRNKGNFPGRFSGRQFSNSRSEMNVSTLELGDSALYLCASSSGTGGNTIYFGEGSWLTVV.

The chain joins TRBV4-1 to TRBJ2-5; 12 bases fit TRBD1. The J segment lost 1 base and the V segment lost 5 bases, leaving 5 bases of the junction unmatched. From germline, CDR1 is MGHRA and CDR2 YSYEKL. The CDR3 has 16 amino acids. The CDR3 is CASSFGTGGGQETQYF. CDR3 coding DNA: TGCGCCAGCAGCTTCGGGACAGGGGGCGGCCAAGAGACCCAGTACTTC.

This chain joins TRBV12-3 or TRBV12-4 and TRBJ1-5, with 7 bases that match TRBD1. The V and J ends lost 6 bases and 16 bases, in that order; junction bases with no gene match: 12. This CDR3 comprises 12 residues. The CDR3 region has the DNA TGTGCCAGCAGCATTGGGGACAGAGGGCAACATTTT. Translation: CASSIGDRGQHF.

CDR3 sequence: CASSKLAGVPYEQYF. The CDR3 DNA reads as TGTGCCAGTAGTAAACTAGCGGGGGTCCCCTACGAGCAGTACTTC. The genes are TRBV19 and TRBJ2-7; 11 bases line up with TRBD2. CDR1 LNHDA and CDR2 SQIVND come from the germline V gene (reference sequence). The CDR3 has 15 amino acids. The V segment lost 4 bases and the J segment 2 bases; nucleotides outside the gene matches: 4.

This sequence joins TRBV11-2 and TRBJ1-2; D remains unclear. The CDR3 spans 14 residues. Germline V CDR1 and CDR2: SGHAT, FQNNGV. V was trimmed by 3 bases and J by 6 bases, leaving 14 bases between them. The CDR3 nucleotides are TGTGCCAGCAGCTTTCCCCTAAACTTCGATGGCTACACCTTC. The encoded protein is CASSFPLNFDGYTF.

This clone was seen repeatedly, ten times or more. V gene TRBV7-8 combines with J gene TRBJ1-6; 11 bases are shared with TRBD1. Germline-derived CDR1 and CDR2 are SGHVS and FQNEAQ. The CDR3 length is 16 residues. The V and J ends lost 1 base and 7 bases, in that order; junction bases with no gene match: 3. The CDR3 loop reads CASSLGGTGGNSPLHF. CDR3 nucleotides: TGTGCCAGCAGCTTAGGGGGGACAGGGGGGAATTCACCCCTCCACTTT.

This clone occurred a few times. DNA of the CDR3: TGTGCCACCAGTGAGGCCAGGGGAACCAAAGGAGAGACCCAGTACTTC. It translates to CATSEARGTKGETQYF. The chain recombines TRBV24-1 with TRBJ2-5, with TRBD1 as a possible D gene (6 bases). Germline CDR1 is KGHDR and CDR2 is SFDVKD. The CDR3 length is 16 residues. V was cut by 4 bases and J by 4 bases, with 18 bases left in between.

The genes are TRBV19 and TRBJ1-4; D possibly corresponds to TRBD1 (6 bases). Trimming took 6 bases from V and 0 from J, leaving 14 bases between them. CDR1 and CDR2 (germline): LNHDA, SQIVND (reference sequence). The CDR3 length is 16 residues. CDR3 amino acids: CASRPRGSATNEKLFF. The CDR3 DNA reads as TGTGCCAGTAGACCTAGGGGGTCCGCAACTAATGAAAAACTGTTTTTT.

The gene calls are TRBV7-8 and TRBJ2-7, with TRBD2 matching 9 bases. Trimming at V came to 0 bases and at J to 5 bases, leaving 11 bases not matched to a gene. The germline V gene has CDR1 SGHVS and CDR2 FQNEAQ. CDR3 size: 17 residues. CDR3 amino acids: CASSLAGLAGHQDEQYF. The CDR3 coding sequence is TGTGCCAGCAGCTTAGCGGGCCTAGCGGGGCATCAGGACGAGCAGTACTTC.

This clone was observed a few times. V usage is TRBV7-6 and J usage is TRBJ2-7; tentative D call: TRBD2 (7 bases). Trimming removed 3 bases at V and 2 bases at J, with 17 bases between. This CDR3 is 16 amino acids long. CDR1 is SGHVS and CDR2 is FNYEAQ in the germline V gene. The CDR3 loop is CASSFNGGQSPYEQYF. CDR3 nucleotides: TGTGCCAGCAGCTTTAACGGGGGGCAGTCCCCCTACGAGCAGTACTTC.

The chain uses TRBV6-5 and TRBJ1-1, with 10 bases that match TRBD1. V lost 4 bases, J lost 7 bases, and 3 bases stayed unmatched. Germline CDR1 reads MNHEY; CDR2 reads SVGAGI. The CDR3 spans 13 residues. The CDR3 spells CASSSDRGGEAFF. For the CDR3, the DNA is TGTGCCAGCAGTTCGGACAGGGGGGGTGAAGCTTTCTTT.

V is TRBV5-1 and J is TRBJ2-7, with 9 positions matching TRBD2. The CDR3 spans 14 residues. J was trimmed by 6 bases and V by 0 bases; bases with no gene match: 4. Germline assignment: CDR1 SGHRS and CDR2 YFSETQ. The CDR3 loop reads CASSLEASGAEQYF. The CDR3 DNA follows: TGCGCCAGCAGCTTGGAAGCTAGCGGGGCCGAGCAGTACTTC.

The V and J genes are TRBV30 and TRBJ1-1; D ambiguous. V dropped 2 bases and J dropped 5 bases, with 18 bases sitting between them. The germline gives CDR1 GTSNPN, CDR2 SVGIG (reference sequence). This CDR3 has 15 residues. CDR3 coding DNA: TGTGCCTGGAGTCCCTATGAGGGCATGGGGACTGAAGCTTTCTTT. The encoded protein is CAWSPYEGMGTEAFF.

The CDR3 reads CASSKTGRDSGNTIYF. The CDR3, as DNA: TGTGCCAGCAGCAAAACGGGTCGGGACTCTGGAAACACCATATATTTT. V and J are TRBV21-1 and TRBJ1-3. TRBV21-1 is a recognized pseudogene. The CDR3 totals 16 residues.

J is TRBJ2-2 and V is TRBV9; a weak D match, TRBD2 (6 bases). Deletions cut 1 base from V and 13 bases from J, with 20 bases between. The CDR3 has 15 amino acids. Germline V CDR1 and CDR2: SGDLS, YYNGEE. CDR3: CASSVSGTSQIRLFF. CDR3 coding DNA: TGTGCCAGCAGCGTATCAGGGACTTCTCAAATTAGGCTGTTTTTT.

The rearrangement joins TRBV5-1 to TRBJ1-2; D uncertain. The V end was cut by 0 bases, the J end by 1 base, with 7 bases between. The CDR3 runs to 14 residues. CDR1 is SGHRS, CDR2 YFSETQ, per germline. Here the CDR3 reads CASSLDGNNYGYTF. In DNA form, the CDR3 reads TGCGCCAGCAGCTTGGACGGGAATAACTATGGCTACACCTTC. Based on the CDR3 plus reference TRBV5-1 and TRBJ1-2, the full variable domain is KAGVTQTPRYLIKTRGQQVTLSCSPISGHRSVSWYQQTPGQGLQFLFEYFSETQRNKGNFPGRFSGRQFSNSRSEMNVSTLELGDSALYLCASSLDGNNYGYTFGSGTRLTVV.

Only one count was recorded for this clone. The CDR3 DNA sequence: TGTGCCAGTAGTATAGGTAGGGGTATGTGGAATTCACCCCTCCACTTT. Amino acids: CASSIGRGMWNSPLHF. The chain combines TRBV19 with TRBJ1-6; the D gene is possibly TRBD1 (5 bases). Germline-derived CDR1 and CDR2 are LNHDA and SQIVND (reference sequence). V was shortened by 1 base and J by 7 bases, with 14 bases between the two germline ends. The CDR3 consists of 16 residues.

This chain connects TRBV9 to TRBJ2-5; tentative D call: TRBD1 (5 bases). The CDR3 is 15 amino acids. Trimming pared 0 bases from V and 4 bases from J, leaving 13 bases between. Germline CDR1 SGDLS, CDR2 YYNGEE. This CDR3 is CASSVVGELGETQYF. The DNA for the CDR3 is TGTGCCAGCAGCGTAGTAGGGGAATTGGGAGAGACCCAGTACTTC.

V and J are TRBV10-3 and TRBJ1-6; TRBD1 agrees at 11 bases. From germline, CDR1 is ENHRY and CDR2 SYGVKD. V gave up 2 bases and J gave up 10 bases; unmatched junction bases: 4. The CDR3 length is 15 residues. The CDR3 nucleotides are TGTGCCATCAGTGAGGGACAGGGGGCAAAATCACCCCTCCACTTT. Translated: CAISEGQGAKSPLHF.

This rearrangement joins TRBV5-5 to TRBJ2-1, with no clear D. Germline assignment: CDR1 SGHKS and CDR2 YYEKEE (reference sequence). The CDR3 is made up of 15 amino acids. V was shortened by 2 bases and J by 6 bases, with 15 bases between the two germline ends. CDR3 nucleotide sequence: TGTGCCAGCAGCTTAACGTTTAGAACCCTCAATGAGCAGTTCTTC. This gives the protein CASSLTFRTLNEQFF.